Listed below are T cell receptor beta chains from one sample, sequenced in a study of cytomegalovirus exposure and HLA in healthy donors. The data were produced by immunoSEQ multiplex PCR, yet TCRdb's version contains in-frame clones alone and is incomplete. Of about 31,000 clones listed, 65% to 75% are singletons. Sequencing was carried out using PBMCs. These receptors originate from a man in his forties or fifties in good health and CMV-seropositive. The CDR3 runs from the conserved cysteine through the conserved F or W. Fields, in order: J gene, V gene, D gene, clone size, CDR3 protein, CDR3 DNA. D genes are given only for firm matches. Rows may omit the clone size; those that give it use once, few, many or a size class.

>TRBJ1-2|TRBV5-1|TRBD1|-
CASSSGQGTYYGYTF
TGCGCCAGCAGCTCGGGACAGGGGACGTACTATGGCTACACCTTC
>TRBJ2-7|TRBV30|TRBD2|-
CAWSVRTSGVSYEQYF
TGTGCCTGGAGTGTCCGGACTAGCGGGGTCTCCTACGAGCAGTACTTC
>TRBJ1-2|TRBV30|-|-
CAWSPRRGTNYGYTF
TGTGCCTGGAGCCCTCGAAGGGGGACTAACTATGGCTACACCTTC
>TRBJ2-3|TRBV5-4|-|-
CASSTQLGDTDTQYF
TGTGCCAGCAGCACCCAACTCGGAGACACAGATACGCAGTATTTT
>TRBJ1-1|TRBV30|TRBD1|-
CAWSVLWDRDTEAFF
TGTGCCTGGAGTGTATTATGGGACAGGGACACTGAAGCTTTCTTT
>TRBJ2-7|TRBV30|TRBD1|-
CAWGGSRTGDYEQYF
TGTGCCTGGGGGGGGAGCCGGACAGGGGACTACGAGCAGTACTTC
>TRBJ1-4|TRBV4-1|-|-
CASSQQGSNEKLFF
TGCGCCAGCAGCCAACAGGGGAGTAATGAAAAACTGTTTTTT
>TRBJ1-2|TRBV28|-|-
CASSSQSPGRGAGGYTF
TGTGCCAGCAGTTCTCAGTCACCCGGTCGGGGGGCGGGAGGCTACACCTTC
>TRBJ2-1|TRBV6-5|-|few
CASSSVSSYNEQFF
TGTGCCAGCAGTTCCGTTAGCTCCTACAATGAGCAGTTCTTC
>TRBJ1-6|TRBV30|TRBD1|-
CAWSTPGTGGSPLHF
TGTGCCTGGAGTACCCCCGGGACAGGGGGTTCACCCCTCCACTTT
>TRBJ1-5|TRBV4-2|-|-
CASSLGQVNQPQHF
TGTGCCAGCAGCCTGGGACAAGTTAATCAGCCCCAGCATTTT
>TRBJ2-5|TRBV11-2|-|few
CASSLGPPPQTQYF
TGTGCCAGCAGCTTGGGGCCACCCCCACAGACCCAGTACTTC
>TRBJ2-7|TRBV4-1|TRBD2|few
CASSQPTSGRFYEQYF
TGCGCCAGCAGCCAACCTACTAGCGGGAGATTCTACGAGCAGTACTTC
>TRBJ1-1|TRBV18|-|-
CASSRVGKNTEAFF
TGTGCCAGCTCCCGCGTCGGGAAGAACACTGAAGCTTTCTTT
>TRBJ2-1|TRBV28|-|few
CASSSGTRNEQFF
TGTGCCAGCAGTTCGGGGACTCGAAATGAGCAGTTCTTC
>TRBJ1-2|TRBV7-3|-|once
CASSVAGPANYGYTF
TGTGCCAGCAGCGTAGCGGGACCAGCTAACTATGGCTACACCTTC
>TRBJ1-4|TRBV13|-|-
CASSFRQTTNEKLFF
TGTGCCAGCAGCTTTAGACAGACAACTAATGAAAAACTGTTTTTT
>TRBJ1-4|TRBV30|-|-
CAWKEGPGVEKLFF
TGTGCCTGGAAGGAAGGTCCGGGGGTCGAAAAACTGTTTTTT
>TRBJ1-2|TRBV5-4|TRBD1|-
CASSLGGTANYGYTF
TGTGCCAGCAGCCTTGGAGGGACAGCAAACTATGGCTACACCTTC
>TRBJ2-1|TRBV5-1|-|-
CASSLGQYNEQFF
TGCGCCAGCAGCTTGGGCCAGTACAATGAGCAGTTCTTC
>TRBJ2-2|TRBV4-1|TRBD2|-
CASSHTELAGGIWAGELFF
TGCGCCAGCAGCCATACCGAACTAGCGGGGGGGATATGGGCCGGGGAGCTGTTTTTT
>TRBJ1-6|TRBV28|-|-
CASRASYNSPLHF
TGTGCCAGCAGGGCCTCTTATAATTCACCCCTCCACTTT
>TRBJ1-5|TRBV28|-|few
CASNTQEAEVQPQHF
TGTGCCAGCAACACCCAGGAGGCCGAGGTTCAGCCCCAGCATTTT
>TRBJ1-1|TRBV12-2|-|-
CARPGLKNTEAFF
TGTGCAAGGCCGGGACTCAAGAACACTGAAGCTTTCTTT
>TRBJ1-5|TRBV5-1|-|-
CALPPQHF
TGCGCCCTCCCTCCCCAGCATTTT
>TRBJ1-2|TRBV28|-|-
CASRTTGGYTF
TGTGCCAGCAGGACGACAGGTGGCTACACCTTC
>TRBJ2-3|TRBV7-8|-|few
CASSLLTSTDTQYF
TGTGCCAGCAGCTTACTCACAAGCACAGATACGCAGTATTTT
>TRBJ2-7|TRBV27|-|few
CATRKNFYEQYF
TGTGCCACTCGTAAAAATTTCTACGAGCAGTACTTC
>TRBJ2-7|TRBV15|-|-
CATSRVGADYEQYF
TGTGCCACCAGCAGAGTTGGGGCAGACTACGAGCAGTACTTC
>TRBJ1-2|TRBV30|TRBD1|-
CAWSQGQFYGYTF
TGTGCCTGGAGTCAGGGACAGTTCTATGGCTACACCTTC
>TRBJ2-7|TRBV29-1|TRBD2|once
CSVPGLAHEQYF
TGCAGCGTCCCGGGACTAGCCCACGAGCAGTACTTC
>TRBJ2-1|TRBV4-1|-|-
CASSQHFPQGYNEQFF
TGCGCCAGCAGCCAACACTTTCCCCAGGGCTACAATGAGCAGTTCTTC
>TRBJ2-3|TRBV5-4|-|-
CASSPAGADTQYF
TGTGCCAGCAGCCCTGCAGGGGCAGATACGCAGTATTTT
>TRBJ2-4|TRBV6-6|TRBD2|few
CASSWSSGVAKNIQYF
TGTGCCAGCAGTTGGAGTAGCGGGGTAGCCAAAAACATTCAGTACTTC
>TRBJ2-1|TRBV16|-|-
CASSLAATNEQFF
TGTGCCAGCAGCCTTGCGGCTACCAATGAGCAGTTCTTC
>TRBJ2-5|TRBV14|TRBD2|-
CASSQRGGLMQTQYF
TGTGCCAGCAGCCAACGCGGGGGATTGATGCAGACCCAGTACTTC
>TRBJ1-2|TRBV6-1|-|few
CASTSETGNGYTF
TGTGCCAGCACATCAGAGACAGGAAATGGCTACACCTTC
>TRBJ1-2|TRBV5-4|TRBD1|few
CASSTGTGTIAEGYTF
TGTGCCAGCAGCACCGGGACAGGGACGATTGCGGAAGGCTACACCTTC
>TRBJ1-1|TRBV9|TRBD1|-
CASSLHRGRDTEAFF
TGTGCCAGCAGCCTTCACAGGGGGCGCGACACTGAAGCTTTCTTT